A single sample is the source of the 9 T cell receptor beta chains below, sequenced in a study of blood T cells in healthy people across ages. A J-beta primer mix and a sample-barcoded 5' primer were used in a second PCR of about 7 to 12 cycles. One entry per CDR3 protein results from TCRdb running MiXCR on the 5' RACE reads. In the table there are approximately 760,000 distinct CDR3 sequences, 25% of which are singletons. This sample was shared with a second study, whose subject was T cells of mothers and their children.

Source material: blood. These receptors originate from a boy younger than 18 in good health.

The CDR3 here is CASSRTSGGATDTQYF. CDR3 DNA sequence: TGCGCCAGCAGCCGGACTAGCGGGGGGGCCACAGATACGCAGTATTTT. The chain recombines TRBV5-1 with TRBJ2-3; 15 nucleotides agree with TRBD2. The germline gives CDR1 SGHRS, CDR2 YFSETQ. V was clipped by 4 bases and J by 2 bases; unmatched bases: 2. The CDR3 is 16 amino acids.

This clonotype was detected only a few times. The chain joins TRBV20-1 to TRBJ1-1, with 9 bases that match TRBD1. The germline V gene has CDR1 DFQATT and CDR2 SNEGSKA (reference sequence). CDR3 length: 15 residues. Germline trimming cut 5 bases from V and 0 bases from J; bases unmatched to any gene: 7. In nucleotides, the CDR3 is TGCAGTGCTGAACAGGGGGCCCTATTGAACACTGAAGCTTTCTTT. Its translation: CSAEQGALLNTEAFF.

The CDR3 bases are TGCGCCAGCAGCCAAGAGGGGGGGGCATCGAACATTCAGTACTTC. Translated: CASSQEGGASNIQYF. This rearrangement joins TRBV4-3 to TRBJ2-4; TRBD2 is a possible D gene (7 bases). CDR3 length: 15 amino acids. Germline CDR1 and CDR2: LGHNA and YSLEER. Trimming shortened V by 0 bases and J by 7 bases, and 13 bases separated the two germline ends.

The chain recombines TRBV5-1 with TRBJ2-2; either TRBD1 or TRBD2 may supply D (6 bases each). The CDR3 runs 15 residues. V was clipped by 1 base and J by 4 bases, with 11 bases between them. Germline loops: CDR1 SGHRS, CDR2 YFSETQ. The CDR3 region has the DNA TGCGCCAGCAGCTTGTCCGGGGGCGCCACCGGGGAGCTGTTTTTT. Translation gives CASSLSGGATGELFF.

This clonotype appeared a single time. The chain joins TRBV6-5 to TRBJ2-5, with TRBD2 matching over 13 bases. Germline V gives CDR1 MNHEY, CDR2 SVGAGI. The CDR3 runs to 17 residues. The trim removed 2 bases at V and 4 bases at J, leaving 7 bases unmatched. As DNA, the CDR3 is TGTGCCAGCAGTTACACTGGGACTAGCGGGAACTCAGAGACCCAGTACTTC. This gives the protein CASSYTGTSGNSETQYF.

The V call is TRBV9, the J call TRBJ2-3; D not resolved. V dropped 0 bases and J dropped 6 bases, with 11 bases sitting between them. The CDR3 contains 14 residues. Germline CDR1 SGDLS, CDR2 YYNGEE. In DNA, the CDR3 is TGTGCCAGCAGCGTAGGTCCGGAACGGGATACGCAGTATTTT. Translation gives CASSVGPERDTQYF.

The table lists this clonotype with a few counts. The V and J genes are TRBV29-1 and TRBJ2-1; D unresolved. Germline V gene lookup returns CDR1 SQVTM and CDR2 ANQGSEA. This CDR3 is 13 amino acids long. The V end lost 0 bases, the J end lost 4 bases, and 7 bases lay between the germline ends. CDR3 DNA: TGCAGCGTTGAAGATGGAGAGTACAATGAGCAGTTCTTC. Translating gives CSVEDGEYNEQFF.

CDR3 coding DNA: TGTGCCAGCTCTGTTTCCCGGGACAGATTATACGAGCAGTACTTC. Protein: CASSVSRDRLYEQYF. The V gene is TRBV18, the J gene TRBJ2-7, with 7 nucleotides matching TRBD1. CDR1 and CDR2 (germline): KGHSH, LQKENI. V lost 6 bases and J lost 4; bases outside the gene matches: 12. The CDR3 runs to 15 residues. Full variable domain (outside the CDR3, taken from reference TRBV18 and TRBJ2-7): NAGVMQNPRHLVRRRGQEARLRCSPMKGHSHVYWYRQLPEEGLKFMVYLQKENIIDESGMPKERFSAEFPKEGPSILRIQQVVRGDSAAYFCASSVSRDRLYEQYFGPGTRLTVT.

This clonotype was detected only a few times. V gene TRBV6-4 combines with J gene TRBJ2-1, with D possibly being TRBD2 (6 bases). CDR3 length equals 16 residues. Trimming took 0 bases from V and 3 from J, leaving 12 bases between them. Germline-derived CDR1 and CDR2 are MRHNA and SNTAGT. CDR3 in DNA: TGTGCCAGCAGTGACTCGAGAACGGGGGACTACAATGAGCAGTTCTTC. Protein sequence: CASSDSRTGDYNEQFF.